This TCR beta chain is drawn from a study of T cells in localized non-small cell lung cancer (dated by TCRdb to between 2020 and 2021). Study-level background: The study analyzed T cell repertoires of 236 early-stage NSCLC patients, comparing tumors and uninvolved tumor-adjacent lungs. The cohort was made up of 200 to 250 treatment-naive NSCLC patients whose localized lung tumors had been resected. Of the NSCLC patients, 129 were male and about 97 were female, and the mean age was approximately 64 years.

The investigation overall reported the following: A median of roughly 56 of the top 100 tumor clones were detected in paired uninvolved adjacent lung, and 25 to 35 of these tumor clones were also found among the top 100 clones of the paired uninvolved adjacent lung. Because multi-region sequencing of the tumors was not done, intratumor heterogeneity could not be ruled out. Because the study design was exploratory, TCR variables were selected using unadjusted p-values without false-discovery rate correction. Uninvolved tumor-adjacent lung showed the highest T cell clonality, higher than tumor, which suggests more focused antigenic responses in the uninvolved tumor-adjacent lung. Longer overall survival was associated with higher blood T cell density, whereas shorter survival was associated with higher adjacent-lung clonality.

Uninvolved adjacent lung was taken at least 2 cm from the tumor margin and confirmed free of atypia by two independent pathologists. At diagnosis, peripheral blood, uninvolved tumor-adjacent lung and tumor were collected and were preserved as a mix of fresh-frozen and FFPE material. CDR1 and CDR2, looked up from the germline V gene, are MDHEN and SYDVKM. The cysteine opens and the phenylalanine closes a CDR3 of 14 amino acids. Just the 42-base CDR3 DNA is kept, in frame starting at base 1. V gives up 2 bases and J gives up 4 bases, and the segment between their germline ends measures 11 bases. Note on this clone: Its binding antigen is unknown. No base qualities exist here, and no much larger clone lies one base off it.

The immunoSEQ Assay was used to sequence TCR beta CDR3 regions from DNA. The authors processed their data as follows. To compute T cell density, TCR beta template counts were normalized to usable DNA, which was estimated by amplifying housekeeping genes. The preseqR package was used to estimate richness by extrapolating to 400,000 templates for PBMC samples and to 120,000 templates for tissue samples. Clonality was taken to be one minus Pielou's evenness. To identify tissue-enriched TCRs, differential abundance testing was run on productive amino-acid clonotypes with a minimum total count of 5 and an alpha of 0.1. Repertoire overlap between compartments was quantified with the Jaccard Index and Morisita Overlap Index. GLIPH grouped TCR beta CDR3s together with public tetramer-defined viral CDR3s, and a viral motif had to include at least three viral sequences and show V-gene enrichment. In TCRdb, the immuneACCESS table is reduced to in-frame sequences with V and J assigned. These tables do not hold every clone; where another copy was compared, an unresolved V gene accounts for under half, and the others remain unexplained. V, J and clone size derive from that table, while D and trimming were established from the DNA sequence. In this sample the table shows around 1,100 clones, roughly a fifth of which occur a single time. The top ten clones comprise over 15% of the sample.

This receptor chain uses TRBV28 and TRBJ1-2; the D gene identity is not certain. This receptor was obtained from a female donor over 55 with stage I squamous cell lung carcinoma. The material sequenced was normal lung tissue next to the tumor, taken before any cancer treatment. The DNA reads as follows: TGTGCCAGCAGTTTACCGTCAGAATCCTATGGCTACACCTTC. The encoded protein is CASSLPSESYGYTF.